A single sample is the source of the 17 T cell receptor beta chains below, sequenced in a study of T cell responses to AZD1222 COVID-19 vaccine. Assay: immunoSEQ multiplex PCR; the TCRdb copy retains only in-frame clones and omits some. Found here are some 200,000 clones, 90% to 95% of them singletons; the top ten hold around 1%. The sample was peripheral blood, taken 28 days after the second AZD1222 dose. These receptors originate from an adult who received the AZD1222 COVID-19 vaccine.

The chain employs TRBV28 and TRBJ1-5; 7 bases align to TRBD1. Germline values: CDR1 MDHEN, CDR2 SYDVKM. CDR3 length equals 14 residues. Trimming cost V 8 bases and J 6 bases; bases outside gene matches: 10. The chain's CDR3 is CASVSTGPPQPQHF. The CDR3 bases are TGTGCCAGCGTTTCGACAGGGCCCCCTCAGCCCCAGCATTTT.

This chain connects TRBV11-1 to TRBJ2-5; unclear D gene. In germline, CDR1 is SGHAT, CDR2 FQDESV (reference sequence). The CDR3 has 15 amino acids. V dropped 5 bases and J dropped 0 bases, with 13 bases sitting between them. This chain's CDR3 is CASSTGRRNQETQYF. The CDR3 bases are TGTGCCAGCAGCACTGGACGGAGAAACCAAGAGACCCAGTACTTC.

This clone was seen only once. The chain has TRBV6-1 and TRBJ2-4; possibly TRBD1 for D (5 bases). The CDR3 runs to 16 residues. Trimming left V 0 bases short and J 0 bases short, with 9 bases between. Germline lookup yields CDR1 MNHNS and CDR2 SASEGT. The DNA for the CDR3 is TGTGCCAGCAGTGAAGCCTGGGGCCTAGCCAAAAACATTCAGTACTTC. Protein sequence: CASSEAWGLAKNIQYF.

The J gene is TRBJ1-5, the V gene TRBV10-3; D might be TRBD1 (5 bases). Trimming pared 10 bases from V and 4 bases from J, leaving 11 bases between. CDR3 size: 12 residues. The germline V gene has CDR1 ENHRY and CDR2 SYGVKD. The CDR3 loop is CATREGNQPQHF. The CDR3 coding sequence is TGTGCCACTCGCGAGGGGAATCAGCCCCAGCATTTT.

The chain couples TRBV7-2 to TRBJ2-7, with D hard to call. The germline V gene has CDR1 SGHTA and CDR2 FQGNSA. CDR3 length equals 12 residues. V lost 5 bases, J lost 3 bases, and 8 bases lay in between. CDR3 in DNA: TGTGCCAGCAGCCCTCAGAACTACGAGCAGTACTTC. This translates into CASSPQNYEQYF. The full variable domain, rest sourced from reference TRBV7-2 and TRBJ2-7, is GAGVSQSPSNKVTEKGKDVELRCDPISGHTALYWYRQSLGQGLEFLIYFQGNSAPDKSGLPSDRFSAERTGGSVSTLTIQRTQQEDSAVYLCASSPQNYEQYFGPGTRLTVT.

V gene TRBV7-2 combines with J gene TRBJ2-3, with 9 bases identical to TRBD2. The CDR3 has 16 residues. The V gene's germline CDR1 is SGHTA and CDR2 FQGNSA. V dropped 5 bases and J dropped 8; count of bases not matched to a gene: 14. For the CDR3, the DNA is TGTGCCAGCAGCCCCCAGGCGGGGGGGCCGGTAGGTACGCAGTATTTT. The encoded protein is CASSPQAGGPVGTQYF. The whole variable domain, filled in from reference TRBV7-2 and TRBJ2-3, reads GAGVSQSPSNKVTEKGKDVELRCDPISGHTALYWYRQSLGQGLEFLIYFQGNSAPDKSGLPSDRFSAERTGGSVSTLTIQRTQQEDSAVYLCASSPQAGGPVGTQYFGPGTRLTVL.

The gene calls are TRBV27 and TRBJ2-3, with 7 bases that match TRBD1. Germline CDR1 MNHEY, CDR2 SMNVEV (reference sequence). The J segment lost 2 bases and the V segment lost 6 bases, leaving 8 bases of the junction unmatched. This CDR3 comprises 15 residues. The CDR3 region has the DNA TGTGCCAGCAGAAACTACAGGGGCGACACAGATACGCAGTATTTT. Protein sequence: CASRNYRGDTDTQYF.

The V call is TRBV30, the J call TRBJ1-4, with a possible D match to TRBD1 (6 bases). Germline lookup yields CDR1 GTSNPN and CDR2 SVGIG (reference sequence). Trimming took off 2 bases at V and 4 bases at J, with 17 bases between the two ends. The CDR3 sequence is 16 residues long. CDR3 nucleotides: TGTGCCTGGAGTACTGCTGGGGGGCAGTATAATGAAAAACTGTTTTTT. It codes for CAWSTAGGQYNEKLFF.

This chain links TRBV5-6 with TRBJ1-2; 7 bases map to TRBD1. J gave up 5 bases and V 4 bases, and 8 bases lay outside the gene matches. This CDR3 region has 14 residues. The germline gives CDR1 SGHDT, CDR2 YYEEEE. The CDR3 bases are TGTGCCAGCAGCATCCGGACAGGTGATTATGGCTACACCTTC. Amino acid sequence: CASSIRTGDYGYTF.

The rearrangement uses TRBV13 and TRBJ2-2; maybe TRBD2 (6 bases). The germline V and J ends were trimmed by 6 bases and 1 base, with 15 bases remaining between them. The CDR3 spans 16 residues. Germline CDR1 is PRHDT and CDR2 is FYEKMQ (reference sequence). The DNA for the CDR3 is TGTGCCAGCAGGGCTGGAGGGATAGTGAACACCGGGGAGCTGTTTTTT. Its translation: CASRAGGIVNTGELFF. The full variable domain, with the rest looked up from reference TRBV13 and TRBJ2-2, is AAGVIQSPRHLIKEKRETATLKCYPIPRHDTVYWYQQGPGQDPQFLISFYEKMQSDKGSIPDRFSAQQFSDYHSELNMSSLELGDSALYFCASRAGGIVNTGELFFGEGSRLTVL.

This chain joins TRBV7-2 and TRBJ2-2; TRBD2 might be the D (6 bases). V gave up 2 bases and J gave up 4 bases, with 8 bases separating them. Per the germline V gene, CDR1 is SGHTA and CDR2 is FQGNSA. The CDR3 length is 14 residues. The CDR3 spells CASSLSGRTGELFF. CDR3 bases: TGTGCCAGCAGCTTAAGCGGGCGCACCGGGGAGCTGTTTTTT. Looking up the rest from reference TRBV7-2 and TRBJ2-2 gives the full variable domain: GAGVSQSPSNKVTEKGKDVELRCDPISGHTALYWYRQSLGQGLEFLIYFQGNSAPDKSGLPSDRFSAERTGGSVSTLTIQRTQQEDSAVYLCASSLSGRTGELFFGEGSRLTVL.

The chain joins TRBV5-4 to TRBJ1-3; possible D gene TRBD1, 6 bases. The CDR3 length is 15 residues. Per the germline V gene, CDR1 is SGHNT and CDR2 is YYREEE (reference sequence). Trimming removed 4 bases at V and 4 bases at J, with 15 bases between. CDR3 nucleotide sequence: TGTGCCAGCAGCCACGGGGGGCAGGGGGGAAACACCATATATTTT. This gives the protein CASSHGGQGGNTIYF.

This rearrangement joins TRBV6-5 to TRBJ2-7, with D perhaps TRBD1 (7 bases). CDR3 size: 15 residues. Germline lookup yields CDR1 MNHEY and CDR2 SVGAGI. Trimming shortened V by 7 bases and J by 4 bases, and 20 bases separated the two germline ends. The CDR3 loop is CASTRLGQAGYEQYF. CDR3 bases: TGTGCCAGCACGCGATTAGGACAGGCGGGGTACGAGCAGTACTTC.

The chain couples TRBV6-2 or TRBV6-3 to TRBJ2-7; no definite D call. The CDR3 totals 14 residues. Germline V lookup: CDR1 MNHEY, CDR2 SVGEGT. The V end was cut by 2 bases, the J end by 6 bases, with 14 bases between. The CDR3 is CASSYPLDTAEQYF. CDR3 coding DNA: TGTGCCAGCAGTTACCCCCTCGACACGGCCGAGCAGTACTTC.

The V gene is TRBV5-6, the J gene TRBJ1-5; TRBD1 agrees at 9 bases. This CDR3 spans 18 amino acids. Per the germline V gene, CDR1 is SGHDT and CDR2 is YYEEEE. The trim removed 4 bases at V and 4 bases at J, leaving 15 bases unmatched. CDR3: CASSLTGGWEYSNQPQHF. The CDR3 nucleotides are TGTGCCAGCAGCCTCACAGGGGGCTGGGAGTATAGTAATCAGCCCCAGCATTTT. The variable domain in full, with the rest retrieved from reference TRBV5-6 and TRBJ1-5, is DAGVTQSPTHLIKTRGQQVTLRCSPKSGHDTVSWYQQALGQGPQFIFQYYEEEERQRGNFPDRFSGHQFPNYSSELNVNALLLGDSALYLCASSLTGGWEYSNQPQHFGDGTRLSIL.

This chain uses TRBV2 with TRBJ1-5; 11 positions agree with TRBD1. Germline CDR1 and CDR2: SNHLY and FYNNEI. CDR3 size: 16 residues. With V trimmed by 5 bases and J by 4 bases, 7 bases remained unmatched. CDR3 nucleotide sequence: TGTGCCAGCAGTCGGGACAGGGGGATATGGAATCAGCCCCAGCATTTT. Residues: CASSRDRGIWNQPQHF.

Details on this clone: This same CDR3 is encoded by further DNA sequences in the sample. CDR3 bases: TGTGCCAGCAGCCTCGGGGGGAACTATGGCTACACCTTC. It translates to CASSLGGNYGYTF. The rearrangement uses TRBV11-2 and TRBJ1-2; D is possibly TRBD1 (5 bases). The CDR3 sequence is 13 residues long. Trimming took off 5 bases at V and 2 bases at J, with 9 bases between the two ends. The germline CDR1 and CDR2 sequences are SGHAT and FQNNGV.